This entry lists 7 T cell receptor beta chains sequenced from one sample in a study of somatic mutations in cytotoxic T cells in rheumatoid arthritis. The protocol was immunoSEQ multiplex PCR, while the TCRdb copy is restricted to in-frame clones and leaves out a portion. The repertoire has more than 25,000 clones, roughly 74% of them found once; the top ten carry roughly 8.9%. Sequencing was carried out using CD8+ T cells sorted from blood. These receptors all stem from a woman under 30 in good health.

This chain uses TRBV6-6 with TRBJ1-4; 9 bases line up with TRBD1. This CDR3 is 14 amino acids long. Germline assignment: CDR1 MNHNY and CDR2 SVGAGI (reference sequence). J was trimmed by 5 bases and V by 6 bases; bases with no gene match: 4. The CDR3 nucleotides are TGTGCCAGCAGCCCCGGGACAGGGAATGAAAAACTGTTTTTT. Amino acids: CASSPGTGNEKLFF.

This sequence joins TRBV7-9 and TRBJ2-5; 7 nucleotides match TRBD1. Trimming cost V 4 bases and J 7 bases; bases outside gene matches: 9. The CDR3 is made up of 14 amino acids. From germline, CDR1 is SEHNR and CDR2 FQNEAQ (reference sequence). The CDR3 sequence is CASSSGQDPGTQYF. The DNA for the CDR3 is TGTGCCAGCAGCTCCGGACAGGACCCAGGGACCCAGTACTTC.

The chain uses TRBV7-9 and TRBJ2-2, with no clear D. The germline V gene encodes CDR1 SEHNR and CDR2 FQNEAQ (reference sequence). Deletions cut 5 bases from V and 1 base from J, with 11 bases between. The CDR3 spans 15 residues. The CDR3 DNA sequence: TGTGCCAGCAGCGGGTTGCGACTGAACACCGGGGAGCTGTTTTTT. Translated: CASSGLRLNTGELFF.

This chain links TRBV9 with TRBJ2-3, with D uncertain. V was shortened by 0 bases and J by 3 bases, with 8 bases between the two germline ends. This CDR3 comprises 14 residues. Looked up from germline, CDR1 is SGDLS and CDR2 is YYNGEE. Written as DNA, the CDR3 is TGTGCCAGCAGCGTAGGAGCGAATACAGATACGCAGTATTTT. It specifies CASSVGANTDTQYF. The whole variable domain, remainder taken from reference TRBV9 and TRBJ2-3, is DSGVTQTPKHLITATGQRVTLRCSPRSGDLSVYWYQQSLDQGLQFLIQYYNGEERAKGNILERFSAQQFPDLHSELNLSSLELGDSALYFCASSVGANTDTQYFGPGTRLTVL.

In its sample, this clone was seen a few times. The CDR3 here is CASSQGVQPGNTIYF. In DNA, the CDR3 is TGCGCCAGCAGCCAAGGTGTACAACCTGGAAACACCATATATTTT. This chain uses TRBV4-1 with TRBJ1-3; D is unresolved. The V end lost 1 base, the J end lost 2 bases, and 9 bases lay between the germline ends. Germline CDR1 and CDR2: MGHRA and YSYEKL. The CDR3 is made up of 15 amino acids.

The J gene is TRBJ1-6, the V gene TRBV27; perhaps TRBD1 as D (5 bases). V was shortened by 5 bases and J by 4 bases, with 12 bases between the two germline ends. Germline V gene sequence: CDR1 MNHEY, CDR2 SMNVEV (reference sequence). The CDR3 is 15 residues long. The CDR3 reads CASSPTGTYNSPLHF. The CDR3 bases are TGTGCCAGCAGTCCAACCGGGACGTATAATTCACCCCTCCACTTT.

This clone was detected only once. The chain's CDR3 is CASSPGTGGYTF. As DNA, the CDR3 is TGTGCCAGCAGTCCCGGGACAGGTGGCTACACCTTC. The chain combines TRBV28 with TRBJ1-2; 8 positions match TRBD1. The CDR3 extends over 12 amino acids. Trimming at V came to 5 bases and at J to 7 bases, leaving 3 bases not matched to a gene. Per the germline V gene, CDR1 is MDHEN and CDR2 is SYDVKM.